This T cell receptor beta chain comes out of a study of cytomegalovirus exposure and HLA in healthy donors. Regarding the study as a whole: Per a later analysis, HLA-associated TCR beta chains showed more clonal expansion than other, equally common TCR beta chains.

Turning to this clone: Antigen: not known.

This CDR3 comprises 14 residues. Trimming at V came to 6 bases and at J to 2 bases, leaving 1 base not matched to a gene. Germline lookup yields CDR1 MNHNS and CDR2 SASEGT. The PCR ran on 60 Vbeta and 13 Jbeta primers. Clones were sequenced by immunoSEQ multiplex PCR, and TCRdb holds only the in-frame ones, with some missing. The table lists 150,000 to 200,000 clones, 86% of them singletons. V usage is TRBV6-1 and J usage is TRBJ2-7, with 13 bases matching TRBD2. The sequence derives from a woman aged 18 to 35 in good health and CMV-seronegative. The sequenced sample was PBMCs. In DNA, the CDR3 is TGTGCCAGCAGAACTAGCGGGGGGGCCTACGAGCAGTACTTC. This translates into CASRTSGGAYEQYF.